This is a list of T cell receptor beta chains from one sample in a study of blood T cell repertoires in COVID-19. The assay was immunoSEQ multiplex PCR, and TCRdb's table has in-frame clones only and misses some. The table has under 250,000 clones, 75% to 85% seen once; the top ten hold approximately 10%. Sequencing input: peripheral blood. These receptors came from a man aged 50 to 60 with active or convalescent COVID-19. Each CDR3 is given with its conserved first and last residue. The D gene is left open where the match is weak. Expanded clones get a size class; other rows say once, few or many, or leave the size out.

d_call: TRBD1
v_call: TRBV5-6
clone_size: -
j_call: TRBJ1-6
cdr3_aa: CASSQMTGGNSPLHF

d_call: -
v_call: TRBV5-1
clone_size: -
j_call: TRBJ2-5
cdr3_aa: CASSSGVGEETQYF

d_call: -
v_call: TRBV28
clone_size: -
j_call: TRBJ1-4
cdr3_aa: CASSPTGGGEKLFF

d_call: TRBD2
v_call: TRBV27
clone_size: -
j_call: TRBJ2-7
cdr3_aa: CASSLGQGVLAGTYEQYF

d_call: TRBD2
v_call: TRBV5-1
clone_size: -
j_call: TRBJ2-5
cdr3_aa: CASSLRQIAGAGETQYF

d_call: -
v_call: TRBV12-3/TRBV12-4
clone_size: -
j_call: TRBJ2-7
cdr3_aa: CASSRGHTYEQYF

d_call: -
v_call: TRBV27
clone_size: -
j_call: TRBJ2-2
cdr3_aa: CASSPTNPRTGELFF

d_call: -
v_call: TRBV27
clone_size: -
j_call: TRBJ1-6
cdr3_aa: CASSFGTYNSPLHF

d_call: TRBD1
v_call: TRBV5-4
clone_size: -
j_call: TRBJ1-6
cdr3_aa: CASSRDRGNSPLHF

d_call: -
v_call: TRBV5-6
clone_size: -
j_call: TRBJ2-3
cdr3_aa: CASRGPAEGTDTQYF

d_call: TRBD2
v_call: TRBV4-1
clone_size: few
j_call: TRBJ2-1
cdr3_aa: CASSLRGGGSTRNEQFF

d_call: TRBD2
v_call: TRBV6-5
clone_size: -
j_call: TRBJ2-5
cdr3_aa: CATSVLSSGEETQYF

d_call: -
v_call: TRBV7-2
clone_size: -
j_call: TRBJ1-1
cdr3_aa: CASSAQTGGYTEAFF

d_call: -
v_call: TRBV2
clone_size: -
j_call: TRBJ1-2
cdr3_aa: CASSDRPSYRLNYGNGPF

d_call: -
v_call: TRBV6-8
clone_size: once
j_call: TRBJ2-7
cdr3_aa: CALPPGAYEQYF

d_call: -
v_call: TRBV7-6
clone_size: -
j_call: TRBJ1-6
cdr3_aa: CASSLNAGDSPLHF

d_call: -
v_call: TRBV12-3/TRBV12-4
clone_size: -
j_call: TRBJ2-5
cdr3_aa: CASSFSGLETQYF

d_call: -
v_call: TRBV6-5
clone_size: -
j_call: TRBJ1-5
cdr3_aa: CASRDDNNQPQHF

d_call: TRBD1
v_call: TRBV10-3
clone_size: once
j_call: TRBJ1-6
cdr3_aa: CAISSGQAINSPLHF

d_call: -
v_call: TRBV28
clone_size: -
j_call: TRBJ1-6
cdr3_aa: CASSSGQTNSPLHF

d_call: TRBD2
v_call: TRBV6-5
clone_size: -
j_call: TRBJ2-3
cdr3_aa: CASRRGGLTDTQYF

d_call: -
v_call: TRBV4-3
clone_size: -
j_call: TRBJ1-6
cdr3_aa: CASSLIQGYANNSPLHF

d_call: -
v_call: TRBV18
clone_size: -
j_call: TRBJ2-3
cdr3_aa: CASSPPQGGDTQYF

d_call: -
v_call: TRBV6-1
clone_size: -
j_call: TRBJ2-7
cdr3_aa: CASSEGSLSSYEQYF

d_call: TRBD2
v_call: TRBV27
clone_size: -
j_call: TRBJ2-3
cdr3_aa: CASSTLLAGGGDTQYF

d_call: -
v_call: TRBV7-2
clone_size: -
j_call: TRBJ1-4
cdr3_aa: CASSLAGINEKLFF

d_call: -
v_call: TRBV19
clone_size: -
j_call: TRBJ1-4
cdr3_aa: CASSMQTVSYSNEKLFF

d_call: TRBD1
v_call: TRBV5-6
clone_size: -
j_call: TRBJ1-1
cdr3_aa: CASSLLDRDTEAFF

d_call: TRBD1
v_call: TRBV6-1
clone_size: -
j_call: TRBJ1-5
cdr3_aa: CASSTGGNQPQHF